The 24 T cell receptor beta chains below come from one sample, sequenced in a study of T cells in Graves' hyperthyroidism and ophthalmopathy. What was amplified from RNA transcripts were TCR beta CDR3 regions. With the HTBI primer set, the TCR CDR3 went through a first round of RT-PCR. TCRdb ran MiXCR on the multiplex PCR reads and lists one entry per CDR3 protein. The profile shows 550,000 to 800,000 distinct CDR3 sequences, 15% to 20% of them singletons. The sample was blood. Receptors originate from a man aged 50 to 59 with Graves' hyperthyroidism.

This clonotype showed up many times. The V gene is TRBV12-3 or TRBV12-4, the J gene TRBJ2-7, with D tentatively TRBD1 (5 bases). The CDR3 has 14 amino acids. Trimming removed 3 bases from V and 5 bases from J, with 14 bases in between. The CDR3 spells CASSLMGRVNEQYF. CDR3 coding DNA: TGTGCCAGCAGTTTGATGGGCAGGGTTAACGAGCAGTACTTC.

This clonotype was observed many times. CDR3 nucleotides: TGTGCCAGCAGTTACTCCCCGGGTGGGGGAGATACGCAGTATTTT. Its protein is CASSYSPGGGDTQYF. The chain combines TRBV6-5 with TRBJ2-3; perhaps D is TRBD1 or TRBD2 (5 bases each). The ends were cut back, 0 bases at V and 5 bases at J, with 12 bases in the middle. The CDR3 extends over 15 amino acids. Germline CDR1 reads MNHEY; CDR2 reads SVGAGI.

This clonotype was observed many times. The chain is built from TRBV5-8 and TRBJ2-1, with D hard to call. The CDR3 is made up of 12 amino acids. V was cut by 1 base and J by 6 bases, with 5 bases left in between. Germline CDR1 SGHTS, CDR2 YDEGEE. This CDR3 is CASSLRLNEQFF. The CDR3 region has the DNA TGTGCCAGCAGCTTGCGACTCAATGAGCAGTTCTTC. Complete variable domain (other parts from reference TRBV5-8 and TRBJ2-1): EAGVTQSPTHLIKTRGQQATLRCSPISGHTSVYWYQQALGLGLQFLLWYDEGEERNRGNFPPRFSGRQFPNYSSELNVNALELEDSALYLCASSLRLNEQFFGPGTRLTVL.

V and J are TRBV27 and TRBJ2-1; the match to TRBD1 covers 9 bases. CDR3 length equals 14 residues. Germline CDR1 and CDR2: MNHEY and SMNVEV (reference sequence). Trimming cost V 0 bases and J 7 bases; bases outside gene matches: 1. In DNA, the CDR3 is TGTGCCAGCAGTTTATCTGACAGGGGGAATGAGCAGTTCTTC. Translated, it gives CASSLSDRGNEQFF.

Concerning this clonotype itself: This may be a read error: a much more frequent sequence differs by one nucleotide. V gene TRBV2 combines with J gene TRBJ2-1; TRBD1 agrees at 10 bases. Germline V gene data show CDR1 as SNHLY and CDR2 as FYNNEI. This CDR3 comprises 16 residues. The CDR3 region has the DNA TGTGCCAGCAGTGTCGGGACAGGGGAATCCTACAATGAGCAGCTCTTC. Its protein product is CASSVGTGESYNEQLF.

As regards this clonotype: A much bigger clone sits one base away, suggesting this may be a read error. The chain recombines TRBV27 with TRBJ1-5; TRBD1 matches 7 bases. From germline, CDR1 is MNHEY and CDR2 SMNVEV (reference sequence). The junction had 10 bases not matched to a gene; V was cut back by 5 bases and J by 3 bases. There are 16 residues in the CDR3. DNA for the CDR3: TGTGCCAGCAGTGAGAGGGGGCTGGGGAACAATCAGCCCCAGCATTTT. This encodes CASSERGLGNNQPQHF.

There are a few counts of this clonotype. The rearrangement joins TRBV20-1 to TRBJ2-1, with TRBD2 as a possible D gene (6 bases). The germline V gene has CDR1 DFQATT and CDR2 SNEGSKA (reference sequence). V was clipped by 6 bases and J by 4 bases, with 13 bases between them. The CDR3 has 13 residues. CDR3 sequence reads: CSAPYSGYNEQFF. The CDR3 DNA is TGCAGTGCCCCATATAGCGGATACAATGAGCAGTTCTTC.

About this clonotype: It may be a read error: a sequence one base away is much more abundant. The V and J genes are TRBV2 and TRBJ2-1, with D tentatively TRBD2 (6 bases). CDR1 SNHLY and CDR2 FYNNEI come from the germline V gene. V lost 11 bases to trimming and J lost 0 bases, with 26 bases between them. CDR3 length equals 18 residues. The CDR3 is CAGLEGEWEDPSYNEQFF. The CDR3 nucleotides are TGTGCCGGCCTAGAAGGGGAGTGGGAGGACCCCTCCTACAATGAGCAGTTCTTC.

The rearrangement joins TRBV10-3 to TRBJ2-7; 8 bases match TRBD2. Germline lookup yields CDR1 ENHRY and CDR2 SYGVKD. The ends lost 10 bases at V and 7 bases at J; junction bases unmatched: 9. There are 12 residues in the CDR3. CDR3 in DNA: TGTGCCACGCATCGGGAGGGAGGGGAGCAGTACTTC. Protein product: CATHREGGEQYF.

There are many counts of this clonotype. The chain joins TRBV27 to TRBJ2-7; TRBD2 might be the D (5 bases). Germline lookup yields CDR1 MNHEY and CDR2 SMNVEV (reference sequence). This CDR3 has 17 residues. The V end was cut by 2 bases, the J end by 4 bases, with 21 bases between. For the CDR3, the DNA is TGTGCCAGCAGTTTACGCGGGTTTCTCAACGTCGGGTACGAGCAGTACTTC. It yields the protein CASSLRGFLNVGYEQYF.

The rearrangement uses TRBV28 and TRBJ2-2; TRBD2 might be the D (6 bases). Per germline, CDR1 MDHEN and CDR2 SYDVKM. The germline V and J ends were trimmed by 4 bases and 13 bases, with 16 bases remaining between them. The CDR3 has 13 amino acids. CDR3 in DNA: TGTGCCAGCAGTTCCCCGGGACTGGACTTGCTGTTTTTT. Its translation: CASSSPGLDLLFF.

This clonotype occurred many times. J is TRBJ2-7 and V is TRBV27; 9 bases map to TRBD2. The CDR3 consists of 15 residues. The germline CDR1 and CDR2 sequences are MNHEY and SMNVEV (reference sequence). The ends lost 6 bases at V and 2 bases at J; junction bases unmatched: 8. CDR3 in DNA: TGTGCCAGCAGCCTGTCCCTAGCGGGAACCTACGAGCAGTACTTC. This sequence encodes CASSLSLAGTYEQYF.

This sequence joins TRBV28 and TRBJ2-7, with a possible D match to TRBD2 (6 bases). Germline lookup yields CDR1 MDHEN and CDR2 SYDVKM. With 5 bases removed from V and 7 bases from J, the gap between germline ends came to 18 bases. This CDR3 contains 14 residues. The CDR3 DNA reads as TGTGCCAGCAGTCAGGTGGGGAAAGGAGGGGAGCAGTACTTC. Translated, it gives CASSQVGKGGEQYF.

The chain recombines TRBV25-1 with TRBJ2-2; perhaps TRBD1 as D (6 bases). Germline values: CDR1 MGHDK, CDR2 SYGVNS. V gave up 4 bases and J gave up 5 bases, with 14 bases separating them. The CDR3 runs to 15 residues. CDR3 in amino acids: CASSAVGGHTGELFF. The DNA of the CDR3 is TGTGCCAGCAGTGCGGTAGGGGGACATACCGGGGAGCTGTTTTTT.

At least ten counts were recorded for this clonotype. This chain connects TRBV9 to TRBJ2-1; 7 bases map to TRBD2. J lost 8 bases, V lost 0 bases, and 8 bases had no gene match. Germline CDR1 SGDLS, CDR2 YYNGEE. CDR3 size: 15 residues. In DNA, the CDR3 is TGTGCCAGCAGCGTAGATGGCGGGAGTAAGGATGAGCAGTTCTTC. This encodes CASSVDGGSKDEQFF.

This clonotype has ten or more counts. J is TRBJ1-5 and V is TRBV28, with a tentative D call TRBD1 (6 bases). V gave up 2 bases and J gave up 1 base, with 15 bases separating them. This CDR3 has 17 residues. Germline CDR1 and CDR2: MDHEN and SYDVKM. Here the CDR3 DNA reads TGTGCCAGCAGTTTACGGGGCGGGGGCGCAAGCAATCAGCCCCAGCATTTT. Its protein is CASSLRGGGASNQPQHF.

The CDR3 reads CASSFDRGFEKLFF. DNA of the CDR3: TGCGCCAGCAGCTTCGACAGGGGATTTGAAAAACTGTTTTTT. The chain couples TRBV5-1 to TRBJ1-4; 8 bases are a match to TRBD1. The CDR3 is made up of 14 amino acids. Germline lookup yields CDR1 SGHRS and CDR2 YFSETQ. V dropped 2 bases and J dropped 7; count of bases not matched to a gene: 4.

This clonotype has ten or more counts. The chain employs TRBV30 and TRBJ1-4; 7 bases map to TRBD1. There are 13 residues in the CDR3. The V and J ends lost 2 bases and 8 bases, in that order; junction bases with no gene match: 5. Germline lookup yields CDR1 GTSNPN and CDR2 SVGIG (reference sequence). The CDR3 loop reads CAWSRQGEEKLFF. The CDR3 DNA is TGTGCCTGGAGTAGACAGGGAGAAGAAAAACTGTTTTTT.

The table lists this clonotype with many counts. The chain employs TRBV6-1 and TRBJ2-7; D gene uncertain. The V gene's germline CDR1 is MNHNS and CDR2 SASEGT. Trimming took off 5 bases at V and 7 bases at J, with 18 bases between the two ends. The CDR3 spans 14 residues. The CDR3, as DNA: TGTGCCAGCAGTTCTCTCCTTAGACCCTGGGAGCAGTACTTC. It yields the protein CASSSLLRPWEQYF.

This clonotype was observed a handful of times. V usage is TRBV28 and J usage is TRBJ1-3; the D gene is possibly TRBD1 (6 bases). Germline CDR1 is MDHEN and CDR2 is SYDVKM. Deletions cut 10 bases from V and 0 bases from J, with 16 bases between. The CDR3 runs 15 residues. Written as DNA, the CDR3 is TGTGCCACCACGGGGGGGGCGAGCTCTGGAAACACCATATATTTT. This sequence encodes CATTGGASSGNTIYF.

This clonotype was seen many times. The genes are TRBV10-3 and TRBJ2-1; D gene ambiguous. There are 13 residues in the CDR3. Between the trimmed V and J ends, which lost 3 bases and 8 bases, there was a span of 11 bases. CDR1 and CDR2 (germline): ENHRY, SYGVKD. CDR3: CAISDPRSDEQFF. The CDR3 DNA sequence: TGTGCCATCAGTGATCCCAGGTCCGATGAGCAGTTCTTC.

The sample holds many counts of this clonotype. This rearrangement joins TRBV29-1 to TRBJ2-7; TRBD1 is a possible D gene (6 bases). Deletions cut 1 base from V and 4 bases from J, with 17 bases between. This CDR3 is built from 15 residues. Germline loops: CDR1 SQVTM, CDR2 ANQGSEA. The CDR3 loop reads CSVEVYGTNNYEQYF. The DNA for the CDR3 is TGCAGCGTTGAAGTTTACGGGACAAATAATTACGAGCAGTACTTC.

The sample holds many counts of this clonotype. The V gene is TRBV19, the J gene TRBJ2-5; TRBD2 aligns across 8 bases. The V segment lost 7 bases and the J segment 4 bases; nucleotides outside the gene matches: 5. The CDR3 runs 13 residues. The germline CDR1 and CDR2 sequences are LNHDA and SQIVND (reference sequence). The CDR3 DNA sequence: TGTGCCAGTAAACCCACTAGCGGAGAGACCCAGTACTTC. It encodes CASKPTSGETQYF.

Regarding this clonotype: Compared with germline, one end of the junction differs, possibly owing to a read error. The J gene is TRBJ2-7, the V gene TRBV7-2; D call uncertain. CDR1 and CDR2 (germline): SGHTA, FQGNSA. This CDR3 spans 13 amino acids. CDR3 nucleotides: TGTGCCGGCAGGAAGGCGGTTGGCTACGAGCAGTACTTC. Translation gives CAGRKAVGYEQYF.